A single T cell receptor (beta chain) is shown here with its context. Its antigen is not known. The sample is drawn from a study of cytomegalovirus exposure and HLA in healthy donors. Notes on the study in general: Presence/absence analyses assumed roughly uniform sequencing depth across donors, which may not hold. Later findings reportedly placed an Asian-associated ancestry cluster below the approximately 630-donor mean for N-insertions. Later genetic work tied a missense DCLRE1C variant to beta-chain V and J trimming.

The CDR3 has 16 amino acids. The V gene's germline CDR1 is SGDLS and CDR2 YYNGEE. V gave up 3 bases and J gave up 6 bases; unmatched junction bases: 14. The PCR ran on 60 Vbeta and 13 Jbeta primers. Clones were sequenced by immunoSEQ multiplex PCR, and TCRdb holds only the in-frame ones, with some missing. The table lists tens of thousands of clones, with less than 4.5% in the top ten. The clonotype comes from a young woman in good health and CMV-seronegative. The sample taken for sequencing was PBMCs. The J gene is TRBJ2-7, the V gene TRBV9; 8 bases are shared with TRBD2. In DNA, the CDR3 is TGTGCCAGCAGCGCCGATTCGGCGGGAGGTATCAGCGAGCAGTACTTC. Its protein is CASSADSAGGISEQYF.